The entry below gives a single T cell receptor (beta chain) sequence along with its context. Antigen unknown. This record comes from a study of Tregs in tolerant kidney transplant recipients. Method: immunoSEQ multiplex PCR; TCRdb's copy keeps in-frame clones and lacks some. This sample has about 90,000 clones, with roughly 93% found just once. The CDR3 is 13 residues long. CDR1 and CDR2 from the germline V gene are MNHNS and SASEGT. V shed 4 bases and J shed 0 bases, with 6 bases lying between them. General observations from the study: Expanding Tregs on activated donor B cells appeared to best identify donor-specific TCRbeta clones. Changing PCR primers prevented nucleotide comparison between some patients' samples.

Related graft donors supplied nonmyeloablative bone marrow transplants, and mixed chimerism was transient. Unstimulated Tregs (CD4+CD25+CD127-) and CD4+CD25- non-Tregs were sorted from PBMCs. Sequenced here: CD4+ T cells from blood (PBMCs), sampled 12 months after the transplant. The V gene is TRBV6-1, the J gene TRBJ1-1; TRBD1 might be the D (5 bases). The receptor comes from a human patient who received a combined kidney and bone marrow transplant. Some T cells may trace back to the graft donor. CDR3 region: CASSGQMNTEAFF. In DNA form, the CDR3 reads TGTGCCAGCAGTGGACAGATGAACACTGAAGCTTTCTTT.